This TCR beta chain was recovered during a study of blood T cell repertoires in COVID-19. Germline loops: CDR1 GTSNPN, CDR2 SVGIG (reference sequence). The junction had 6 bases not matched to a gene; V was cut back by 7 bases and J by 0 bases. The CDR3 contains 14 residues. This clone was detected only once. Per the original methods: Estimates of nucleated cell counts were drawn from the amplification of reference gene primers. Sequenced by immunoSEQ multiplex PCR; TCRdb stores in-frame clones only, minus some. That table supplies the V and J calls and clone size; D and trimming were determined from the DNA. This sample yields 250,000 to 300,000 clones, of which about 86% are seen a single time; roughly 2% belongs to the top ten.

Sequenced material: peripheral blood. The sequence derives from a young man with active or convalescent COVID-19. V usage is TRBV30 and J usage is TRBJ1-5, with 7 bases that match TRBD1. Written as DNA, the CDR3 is TGTGCCTATTCGGGACAGATTAGCAATCAGCCCCAGCATTTT. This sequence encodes CAYSGQISNQPQHF.